Below, 15 T cell receptor beta chains from the same sample are listed, as sequenced in a study of beta chain features in type 1 diabetes. Investigators reverse transcribed all isolated RNA, so they sequenced expressed TCRB transcripts. Sequencing was performed with immunoSEQ multiplex PCR; in TCRdb, only in-frame clones are kept and a portion is missing. Here the sample spans about 140,000 clones, roughly 10% being singletons. The sequenced material came from central memory CD4+ T cells from blood. These TCRs come from a woman aged 40-49 years in good health.

The J gene is TRBJ1-2, the V gene TRBV11-2; D is possibly TRBD1 (5 bases). Trimming removed 0 bases from V and 1 base from J, with 9 bases in between. Germline assignment: CDR1 SGHAT and CDR2 FQNNGV. This CDR3 spans 15 amino acids. The chain's CDR3 is CASSLEGAHNYGYTF. DNA of the CDR3: TGTGCCAGCAGCTTAGAAGGGGCCCATAACTATGGCTACACCTTC.

The rearrangement joins TRBV12-5 to TRBJ2-3; D gene uncertain. The CDR3 sequence is 14 residues long. V dropped 1 base and J dropped 2 bases, with 7 bases sitting between them. Germline V gene data show CDR1 as LGHNT and CDR2 as FRNRAP. CDR3 coding DNA: TGTGCTAGTGGTTTGGCACAGTACACAGATACGCAGTATTTT. Amino acids: CASGLAQYTDTQYF.

The gene calls are TRBV10-2 and TRBJ2-1; the match to TRBD1 covers 7 bases. The germline gives CDR1 WSHSY, CDR2 SAAADI. The V and J ends lost 2 bases and 14 bases, in that order; junction bases with no gene match: 12. CDR3 length: 14 residues. CDR3 DNA sequence: TGCGCCAGCAGTGAGGGCCAAGGGGGCCGCGGAGAGTTCTTC. Its translation is CASSEGQGGRGEFF.

This clone was recorded a few times. V gene TRBV6-1 combines with J gene TRBJ1-5; D might be TRBD1 (6 bases). This CDR3 contains 13 residues. CDR1 MNHNS and CDR2 SASEGT come from the germline V gene. Trimming removed 6 bases at V and 4 bases at J, with 10 bases between. The CDR3 nucleotides are TGTGCCAGCAGACAGGGAACGAATCAGCCCCAGCATTTT. Translating it yields CASRQGTNQPQHF.

The sample holds a few counts of this clone. The chain is built from TRBV6-6 and TRBJ1-2, with a weak D call TRBD1 (6 bases). The CDR3 consists of 14 residues. Trimming shortened V by 4 bases and J by 0 bases, and 9 bases separated the two germline ends. Germline V gives CDR1 MNHNY, CDR2 SVGAGI (reference sequence). In DNA form, the CDR3 reads TGTGCCAGCAGTTCAGGGGCCTCTAACTATGGCTACACCTTC. Protein sequence: CASSSGASNYGYTF.

This clone was recorded a few times. This chain joins TRBV28 and TRBJ1-1; D call uncertain. The CDR3 consists of 11 residues. V gave up 4 bases and J gave up 10 bases, with 10 bases separating them. Germline CDR1 reads MDHEN; CDR2 reads SYDVKM. The CDR3 DNA is TGTGCCAGCAGTTCTAGGGCGGGAGCTTTCTTT. This encodes CASSSRAGAFF.

The chain has TRBV5-4 and TRBJ2-2; D is possibly TRBD1 (5 bases). The germline V gene encodes CDR1 SGHNT and CDR2 YYREEE (reference sequence). The ends were cut back, 4 bases at V and 5 bases at J, with 9 bases in the middle. The CDR3 is made up of 13 amino acids. DNA for the CDR3: TGTGCCAGCAGCCTCCAGGGTACCGGGGAGCTGTTTTTT. Translating gives CASSLQGTGELFF.

The chain uses TRBV12-5 and TRBJ2-2; 11 bases match TRBD2. Trimming removed 0 bases from V and 0 bases from J; junction bases left unmatched: 9. This CDR3 comprises 20 residues. Germline CDR1 LGHNT, CDR2 FRNRAP. CDR3 DNA: TGTGCTAGTGGTTTGGTAATGGGTCTAGCGGGGGGACCGAACACCGGGGAGCTGTTTTTT. Protein sequence: CASGLVMGLAGGPNTGELFF.

The rearrangement uses TRBV16 and TRBJ2-1; 8 nucleotides agree with TRBD1. The CDR3 is 15 amino acids. Germline V lookup: CDR1 KGHSY, CDR2 FQNENV. Unmatched junction bases numbered 10, after V lost 2 bases and J lost 10 bases. The CDR3 nucleotides read TGTGCCAGCAGCCAAGAAGGACAGGGTTGGTTGGAGCAGTTCTTC. This encodes CASSQEGQGWLEQFF.

This clone occurred a few times. The rearrangement joins TRBV7-2 to TRBJ2-1; 8 nucleotides match TRBD2. Trimming at V came to 2 bases and at J to 3 bases, leaving 0 bases not matched to a gene. Per germline, CDR1 SGHTA and CDR2 FQGNSA. The CDR3 spans 14 residues. This chain's CDR3 is CASSLTSGYNEQFF. CDR3 in DNA: TGTGCCAGCAGCTTAACTAGCGGCTACAATGAGCAGTTCTTC. Combining the CDR3 with reference TRBV7-2 and TRBJ2-1 gives the whole variable domain GAGVSQSPSNKVTEKGKDVELRCDPISGHTALYWYRQSLGQGLEFLIYFQGNSAPDKSGLPSDRFSAERTGGSVSTLTIQRTQQEDSAVYLCASSLTSGYNEQFFGPGTRLTVL.

The count of this clone is one. The same CDR3 arises from other DNA sequences in this sample as well. The CDR3 loop is CASSGAGTGSYEQYF. In DNA form, the CDR3 reads TGTGCCAGCAGCGGCGCTGGGACAGGGTCCTACGAGCAGTACTTC. This chain links TRBV5-4 with TRBJ2-7; the match to TRBD1 covers 9 bases. The CDR3 covers 15 residues. After removal of 4 bases from V and 1 base from J, the junction contained 6 bases not matched to a gene. Germline CDR1 SGHNT, CDR2 YYREEE (reference sequence). Full variable domain (missing parts from reference TRBV5-4 and TRBJ2-7): ETGVTQSPTHLIKTRGQQVTLRCSSQSGHNTVSWYQQALGQGPQFIFQYYREEENGRGNFPPRFSGLQFPNYSSELNVNALELDDSALYLCASSGAGTGSYEQYFGPGTRLTVT.

This clone was seen more than once but under ten times. This sequence joins TRBV5-1 and TRBJ2-1; TRBD2 agrees at 13 bases. The CDR3 runs 15 residues. The junction had 6 bases not matched to a gene; V was cut back by 4 bases and J by 8 bases. Germline V gene lookup returns CDR1 SGHRS and CDR2 YFSETQ. The CDR3 protein is CASSLTSGGQHEQFF. The CDR3 DNA reads TGCGCCAGCAGCCTGACTAGCGGGGGGCAGCATGAGCAGTTCTTC.

The rearrangement links TRBV6-5 to TRBJ1-2; D is uncertain. This CDR3 spans 12 amino acids. V lost 7 bases, J lost 4 bases, and 10 bases lay in between. Germline V gene sequence: CDR1 MNHEY, CDR2 SVGAGI. The CDR3 nucleotides read TGTGCCAGCACTGGAGCGGGCTATGGCTACACCTTC. Translated, it gives CASTGAGYGYTF.

The V gene is TRBV7-2, the J gene TRBJ1-2, with D possibly being TRBD1 (6 bases). CDR1 SGHTA and CDR2 FQGNSA come from the germline V gene. CDR3 length equals 14 residues. The ends were cut back, 3 bases at V and 8 bases at J, with 16 bases in the middle. The CDR3 sequence: CASSLDNSGGGYTF. Written as DNA, the CDR3 is TGTGCCAGCAGCTTGGATAACAGCGGGGGCGGCTACACCTTC.

This clone was picked up a small number of times. V is TRBV19 and J is TRBJ1-1; 9 bases are shared with TRBD1. After removal of 5 bases from V and 10 bases from J, the junction contained 8 bases not matched to a gene. The germline V gene has CDR1 LNHDA and CDR2 SQIVND (reference sequence). The CDR3 loop spans 13 amino acids. This CDR3 reads CASSPEGQGGAFF. The CDR3 nucleotides are TGTGCCAGTAGTCCGGAGGGACAGGGAGGAGCTTTCTTT.